These T cell receptor beta chains were read from a single sample in a study of T cell clonotyping in hematopoietic cell transplantation. Measured with immunoSEQ multiplex PCR; TCRdb has only the in-frame clones, and not every one. The sample yields about 15,000 clones, more than 70% seen once. The specimen comprised PBMCs, sampled 100 days after allogeneic stem cell transplant. These receptors were taken from a male patient aged 60-70 years who had an allogeneic stem cell transplant from a related donor, so the T cells may come from the graft donor. Some clones in this sample may be carry-over from other donors' samples. Both conserved end residues are trimmed from each CDR3. A D gene is named only where the DNA matches it firmly.

v_gene,d_gene,j_gene,CDR3aa
TRBV29-1,TRBD1,TRBJ1-2,SVEEWVNRGGYT
TRBV7-7,TRBD2,TRBJ2-2,ASSPSPGGSGELF
TRBV25-1,-,TRBJ2-5,ASRGLLIETQY
TRBV7-9,-,TRBJ2-2,ASSRSNTGELF
TRBV10-3,-,TRBJ2-1,AISESRGTGEQF
TRBV7-6,-,TRBJ2-7,ASSFRDEQY
TRBV27,-,TRBJ1-2,ASSVAGYGYT
TRBV2,-,TRBJ1-6,ASSEGGDSPLH
TRBV11-1,-,TRBJ2-3,ASSRNGDTQY
TRBV9,TRBD2,TRBJ2-7,ASSVVPSGGTHEQY
TRBV2,-,TRBJ1-2,ASTQTRRTPYGYT
TRBV7-9,-,TRBJ2-3,ASSYFDTQY
TRBV5-1,TRBD1,TRBJ1-1,ASSIGQGITEAF
TRBV7-6,-,TRBJ2-5,ASSLAGVETQY
TRBV9,-,TRBJ1-1,ASSVASDVIAEAF
TRBV6-5,-,TRBJ1-6,ASSNRAPFGSPLH
TRBV7-2,TRBD2,TRBJ2-5,ASSLEAGGAGKTQY
TRBV4-1,-,TRBJ1-6,ASSRGMRGYENSPLH
TRBV5-6,TRBD1,TRBJ2-7,ASTPAGDSPYEQY
TRBV19,-,TRBJ1-5,ASKDDSNQPQH
TRBV7-2,TRBD1,TRBJ2-3,ASSFKDRSVGTDTQY
TRBV30,-,TRBJ1-6,AWSDRQEYSPLH
TRBV27,TRBD1,TRBJ1-3,ASTDRGPSSGNTIY
TRBV29-1,TRBD1,TRBJ1-2,SVEVPGQGLWGYT
TRBV7-7,TRBD2,TRBJ2-5,ASSFARGGETQY
TRBV9,TRBD1,TRBJ1-5,ASAGTGDDQPQH
TRBV4-3,-,TRBJ2-3,ASSQGTWADTQY
TRBV7-9,-,TRBJ1-6,ASSVQNSPLH
TRBV7-6,-,TRBJ1-4,ASSSHRNEKLF
TRBV6-6,-,TRBJ1-1,ASSQNADTEAF
TRBV30,-,TRBJ2-7,AWSPMFYEQY
TRBV25-1,-,TRBJ2-3,ASSEFGGDTQY
TRBV13,-,TRBJ1-2,ASSLGDSSSYGYT
TRBV11-2,-,TRBJ2-7,ASSFNIYEQY
TRBV7-8,-,TRBJ1-5,ASSLVRVFDQPQH
TRBV7-8,-,TRBJ1-1,ASSLAANVEQGRAVEAF
TRBV4-3,-,TRBJ2-7,ASSQDTFGAYEQY
TRBV5-1,-,TRBJ1-5,ASSVEPNQPQH
TRBV7-9,-,TRBJ2-1,ASSQRRGEQF
TRBV27,TRBD1,TRBJ1-2,ASSLSGTAYGYT
TRBV28,-,TRBJ1-2,ASSLSQDSGGST
TRBV5-4,TRBD1,TRBJ1-5,ASSLQGGNQPQH